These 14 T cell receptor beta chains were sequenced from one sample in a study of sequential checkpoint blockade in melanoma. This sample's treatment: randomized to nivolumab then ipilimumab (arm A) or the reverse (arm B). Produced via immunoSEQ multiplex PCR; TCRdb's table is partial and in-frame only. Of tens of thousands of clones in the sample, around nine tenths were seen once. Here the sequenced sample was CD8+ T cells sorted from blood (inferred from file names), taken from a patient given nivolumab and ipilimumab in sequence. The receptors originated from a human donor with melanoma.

The CDR3 DNA follows: TGTGCCAGCAGTTTAGGACAGTACAATGAGCAGTTCTTC. It encodes CASSLGQYNEQFF. The genes are TRBV27 and TRBJ2-1, with D possibly TRBD1 on 6 matching bases. V lost 2 bases and J 4 bases, leaving 6 bases between the germline ends. Germline lookup yields CDR1 MNHEY and CDR2 SMNVEV (reference sequence). This CDR3 is built from 13 residues.

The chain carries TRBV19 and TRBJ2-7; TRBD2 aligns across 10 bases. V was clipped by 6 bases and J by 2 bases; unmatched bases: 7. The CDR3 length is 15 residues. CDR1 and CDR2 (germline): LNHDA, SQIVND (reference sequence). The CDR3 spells CASRGVGTSAYEQYF. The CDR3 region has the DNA TGTGCCAGTAGGGGAGTCGGGACTAGCGCCTACGAGCAGTACTTC.

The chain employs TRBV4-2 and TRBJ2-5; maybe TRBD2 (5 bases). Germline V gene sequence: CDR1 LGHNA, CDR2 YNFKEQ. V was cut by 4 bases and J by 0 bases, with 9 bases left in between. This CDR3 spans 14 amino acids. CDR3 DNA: TGTGCCAGCAGCCCCCCGGGGTACCAAGAGACCCAGTACTTC. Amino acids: CASSPPGYQETQYF.

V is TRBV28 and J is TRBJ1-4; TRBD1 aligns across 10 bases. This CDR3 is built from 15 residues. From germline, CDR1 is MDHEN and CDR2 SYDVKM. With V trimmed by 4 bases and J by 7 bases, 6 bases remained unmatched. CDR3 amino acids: CASSSRTGGGEKLFF. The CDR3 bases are TGTGCCAGCAGTTCGCGGACAGGGGGGGGTGAAAAACTGTTTTTT.

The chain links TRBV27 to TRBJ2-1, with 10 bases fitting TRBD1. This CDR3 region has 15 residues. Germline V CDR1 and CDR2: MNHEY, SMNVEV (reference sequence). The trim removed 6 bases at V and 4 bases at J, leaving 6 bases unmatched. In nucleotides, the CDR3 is TGTGCCAGCAGCCCCGCGGGACAGGGGTACAATGAGCAGTTCTTC. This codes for CASSPAGQGYNEQFF.

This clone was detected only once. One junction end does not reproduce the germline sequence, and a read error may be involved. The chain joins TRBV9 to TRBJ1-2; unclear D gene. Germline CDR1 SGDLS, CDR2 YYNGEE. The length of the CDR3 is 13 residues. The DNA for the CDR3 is TGTGCCAGCAGTGTAGGTTCAGACTATGGCTACACCTTC. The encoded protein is CASSVGSDYGYTF.

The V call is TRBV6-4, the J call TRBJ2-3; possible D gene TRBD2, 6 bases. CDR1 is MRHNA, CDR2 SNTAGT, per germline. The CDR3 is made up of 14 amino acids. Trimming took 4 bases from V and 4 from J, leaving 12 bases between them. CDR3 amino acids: CASSVSGEADTQYF. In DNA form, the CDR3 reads TGTGCCAGCAGTGTGTCGGGAGAGGCAGATACGCAGTATTTT.

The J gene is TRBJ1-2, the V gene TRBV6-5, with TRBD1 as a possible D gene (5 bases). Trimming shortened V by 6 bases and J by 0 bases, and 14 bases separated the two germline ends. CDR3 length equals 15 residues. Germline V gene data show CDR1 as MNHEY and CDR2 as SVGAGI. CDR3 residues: CASRVLGGSNYGYTF. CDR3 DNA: TGTGCCAGCAGGGTGTTGGGGGGATCTAACTATGGCTACACCTTC.

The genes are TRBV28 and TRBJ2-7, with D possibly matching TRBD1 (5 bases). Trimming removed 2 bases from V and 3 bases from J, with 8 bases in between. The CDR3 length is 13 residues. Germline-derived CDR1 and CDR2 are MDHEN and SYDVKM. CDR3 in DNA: TGTGCCAGCAGTTTAGGGCAGGGCTACGAGCAGTACGTC. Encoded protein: CASSLGQGYEQYV.

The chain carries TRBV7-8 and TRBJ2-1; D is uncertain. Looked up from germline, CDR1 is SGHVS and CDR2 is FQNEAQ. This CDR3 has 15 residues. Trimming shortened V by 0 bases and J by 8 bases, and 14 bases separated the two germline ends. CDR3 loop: CASSLARLRPHEQFF. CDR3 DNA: TGTGCCAGCAGCTTAGCGCGACTCCGCCCTCATGAGCAGTTCTTC.

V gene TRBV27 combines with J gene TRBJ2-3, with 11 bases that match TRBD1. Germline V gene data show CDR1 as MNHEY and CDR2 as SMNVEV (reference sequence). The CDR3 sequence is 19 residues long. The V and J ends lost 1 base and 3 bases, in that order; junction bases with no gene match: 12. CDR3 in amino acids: CASSLLGQGGPLGTDTQYF. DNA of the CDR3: TGTGCCAGCAGTTTATTGGGACAGGGGGGCCCGTTAGGGACAGATACGCAGTATTTT.

The CDR3 DNA sequence: TGTGCCAGCAGTTTATTCGGGGTAGGAGAGCCCCAGCATTTT. Translating gives CASSLFGVGEPQHF. The chain joins TRBV27 to TRBJ1-5; D unclear. V lost 1 base to trimming and J lost 8 bases, with 12 bases between them. The CDR3 covers 14 residues. Germline-derived CDR1 and CDR2 are MNHEY and SMNVEV (reference sequence).

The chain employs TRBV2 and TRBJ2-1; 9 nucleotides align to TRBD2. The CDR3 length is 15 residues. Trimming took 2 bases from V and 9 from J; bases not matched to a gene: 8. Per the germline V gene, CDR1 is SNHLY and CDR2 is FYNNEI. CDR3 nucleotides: TGTGCCAGCAGTGAACGGACTAGCGCGGGAACTGAGCAGTTCTTC. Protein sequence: CASSERTSAGTEQFF.

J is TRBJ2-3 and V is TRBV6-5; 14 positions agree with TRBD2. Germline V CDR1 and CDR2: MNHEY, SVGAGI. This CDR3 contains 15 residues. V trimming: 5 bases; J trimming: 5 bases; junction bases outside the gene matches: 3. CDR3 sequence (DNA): TGTGCCAGCAGTCCCGGACTAGCGGGAGGAGATACGCAGTATTTT. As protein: CASSPGLAGGDTQYF.